These 25 T cell receptor beta chains originate from one sample sequenced in a study of a mutant IDH1 vaccine in newly diagnosed glioma. Time point: week 35, safety follow-up. The study gave 300 ug of mutant IDH1 20-mer peptide per vaccine dose, with topical imiquimod. Antigen specificity for these receptors is unknown. Profiled with immunoSEQ multiplex PCR; TCRdb holds only in-frame clones, not every one. The sample carries about 74,000 clones, roughly 86% recorded once. The sample was PBMCs, taken from a glioma patient whose treatment included an IDH1 peptide vaccine. The receptors shown here come from a young man with glioma.

V and J are TRBV4-2 and TRBJ2-7; possibly TRBD2 for D (7 bases). The V end lost 4 bases, the J end lost 0 bases, and 16 bases lay between the germline ends. The CDR3 sequence is 16 residues long. Germline CDR1 is LGHNA and CDR2 is YNFKEQ. The CDR3 DNA sequence: TGTGCCAGCAGCCTAGGCGCGGGGGCTCTCTCCTACGAGCAGTACTTC. Translated, it gives CASSLGAGALSYEQYF.

The chain joins TRBV27 to TRBJ2-1; D possibly corresponds to TRBD1 (5 bases). From germline, CDR1 is MNHEY and CDR2 SMNVEV (reference sequence). Between the trimmed V and J ends, which lost 4 bases and 4 bases, there was a span of 8 bases. The CDR3 sequence is 13 residues long. CDR3 in amino acids: CASSYDSYNEQFF. DNA of the CDR3: TGTGCCAGCAGTTACGACAGTTACAATGAGCAGTTCTTC.

The count of this clone is one. The chain is built from TRBV19 and TRBJ2-6; a possible D gene is TRBD2 (5 bases). The CDR3 spans 17 residues. Per the germline V gene, CDR1 is LNHDA and CDR2 is SQIVND (reference sequence). V gave up 7 bases and J gave up 1 base, with 17 bases separating them. CDR3 amino acids: CASKDRRGLSGANVLTF. Here the CDR3 DNA reads TGTGCCAGTAAAGATCGGAGAGGGTTATCTGGGGCCAACGTCCTGACTTTC. Looking up the rest from reference TRBV19 and TRBJ2-6 gives the full variable domain: DGGITQSPKYLFRKEGQNVTLSCEQNLNHDAMYWYRQDPGQGLRLIYYSQIVNDFQKGDIAEGYSVSREKKESFPLTVTSAQKNPTAFYLCASKDRRGLSGANVLTFGAGSRLTVL.

This clone has only a few counts. The rearrangement links TRBV7-8 to TRBJ1-2, with TRBD1 matching over 8 bases. This CDR3 contains 15 residues. Trimming removed 5 bases from V and 7 bases from J; junction bases left unmatched: 12. The germline gives CDR1 SGHVS, CDR2 FQNEAQ. CDR3 sequence reads: CASSEQQGGRTGYTF. CDR3 in DNA: TGTGCCAGCAGCGAACAACAGGGGGGGCGCACTGGCTACACCTTC.

Only one count was recorded for this clone. V gene TRBV2 combines with J gene TRBJ2-3; D perhaps matches TRBD2 (5 bases). This CDR3 has 14 amino acids. Trimming pared 9 bases from V and 8 bases from J, leaving 21 bases between. Germline CDR1 SNHLY, CDR2 FYNNEI. CDR3 loop: CASSMRVGFSTQYF. The CDR3 DNA sequence: TGTGCCAGTTCAATGAGGGTTGGGTTTAGTACGCAGTATTTT.

The J gene is TRBJ1-2, the V gene TRBV18, with a weak D call TRBD1 (5 bases). Germline loops: CDR1 KGHSH, CDR2 LQKENI. V lost 1 base to trimming and J lost 1 base, with 16 bases between them. This CDR3 contains 17 residues. The CDR3 coding sequence is TGTGCCAGCTCACCACTCTTAACAAGGGGTGATAACTATGGCTACACCTTC. Translation: CASSPLLTRGDNYGYTF. The whole variable domain, remainder taken from reference TRBV18 and TRBJ1-2, is NAGVMQNPRHLVRRRGQEARLRCSPMKGHSHVYWYRQLPEEGLKFMVYLQKENIIDESGMPKERFSAEFPKEGPSILRIQQVVRGDSAAYFCASSPLLTRGDNYGYTFGSGTRLTVV.

This sequence joins TRBV27 and TRBJ2-7; TRBD2 matches at 9 bases. Germline V CDR1 and CDR2: MNHEY, SMNVEV (reference sequence). Trimming cost V 5 bases and J 5 bases; bases outside gene matches: 4. The CDR3 covers 13 residues. The CDR3 here is CASSRSGGHEQYF. The DNA of the CDR3 is TGTGCCAGCAGTAGAAGCGGGGGGCACGAGCAGTACTTC.

The chain is built from TRBV6-6 and TRBJ2-4; 12 nucleotides align to TRBD1. The CDR3 is 14 amino acids. CDR1 and CDR2 (germline): MNHNY, SVGAGI (reference sequence). With V trimmed by 8 bases and J by 8 bases, 7 bases remained unmatched. DNA of the CDR3: TGTGCCAGCTTTTCCGGGACAGGGGGCTACATTCAGTACTTC. This gives the protein CASFSGTGGYIQYF.

This clone has more than one count but fewer than ten. The chain has TRBV11-3 and TRBJ1-1; the D is unclear. Trimming removed 1 base from V and 1 base from J, with 7 bases in between. The CDR3 has 14 amino acids. The germline V gene encodes CDR1 SGHNT and CDR2 YENEEA. The CDR3 DNA is TGTGCCAGCAGCTTAGGACACTCGAACACTGAAGCTTTCTTT. This translates into CASSLGHSNTEAFF.

This chain connects TRBV29-1 to TRBJ1-1, with D unclear. The CDR3 is 13 residues long. Germline V gene sequence: CDR1 SQVTM, CDR2 ANQGSEA. V was cut by 3 bases and J by 5 bases, with 13 bases left in between. CDR3 region: CSVDGVSRTEAFF. The CDR3, as DNA: TGCAGCGTTGATGGGGTCAGTAGGACTGAAGCTTTCTTT.

The chain combines TRBV9 with TRBJ2-7; D not resolved. Germline CDR1 SGDLS, CDR2 YYNGEE. V was trimmed by 4 bases and J by 7 bases, leaving 9 bases between them. The CDR3 has 11 amino acids. In DNA, the CDR3 is TGTGCCAGCAGCCTCCTGGGGGAGCAGTACTTC. This gives the protein CASSLLGEQYF.

The chain carries TRBV5-4 and TRBJ2-3; D is ambiguous. This CDR3 has 16 residues. Germline V gives CDR1 SGHNT, CDR2 YYREEE (reference sequence). The germline V and J ends were trimmed by 3 bases and 2 bases, with 16 bases remaining between them. CDR3 sequence: CASSSRAILTTDTQYF. The CDR3 DNA reads as TGTGCCAGCAGCTCCCGGGCCATACTAACCACAGATACGCAGTATTTT.

J is TRBJ1-2 and V is TRBV29-1; TRBD1 agrees at 9 bases. Germline loops: CDR1 SQVTM, CDR2 ANQGSEA. This CDR3 is 16 amino acids long. Unmatched junction bases numbered 20, after V lost 7 bases and J lost 8 bases. Here the CDR3 DNA reads TGCAGCGCCGTGATGGGGACAGGGACCTACTATGGAGGCTACACCTTC. Its protein product is CSAVMGTGTYYGGYTF.

The chain links TRBV11-2 to TRBJ2-5; 10 bases are shared with TRBD2. CDR1 and CDR2 (germline): SGHAT, FQNNGV. The CDR3 covers 15 residues. Trimming at V came to 2 bases and at J to 4 bases, leaving 4 bases not matched to a gene. The CDR3 DNA is TGTGCCAGCAGCTTACCAGCGGGGGGGCGAGAGACCCAGTACTTC. Its protein product is CASSLPAGGRETQYF. The full variable domain, with the rest looked up from reference TRBV11-2 and TRBJ2-5, is EAGVAQSPRYKIIEKRQSVAFWCNPISGHATLYWYQQILGQGPKLLIQFQNNGVVDDSQLPKDRFSAERLKGVDSTLKIQPAKLEDSAVYLCASSLPAGGRETQYFGPGTRLLVL.

This clone was recorded only once. The rearrangement links TRBV5-4 to TRBJ2-7; no clear D. The germline V and J ends were trimmed by 0 bases and 1 base, with 8 bases remaining between them. CDR1 SGHNT and CDR2 YYREEE come from the germline V gene (reference sequence). CDR3 length: 14 residues. CDR3 amino acids: CASSLASGSYEQYF. As DNA, the CDR3 is TGTGCCAGCAGCTTGGCCTCGGGTTCCTACGAGCAGTACTTC.

The gene calls are TRBV7-9 and TRBJ2-2; 16 positions match TRBD2. This CDR3 has 18 amino acids. V dropped 5 bases and J dropped 3; count of bases not matched to a gene: 6. Germline-derived CDR1 and CDR2 are SEHNR and FQNEAQ (reference sequence). CDR3 protein: CASSPGLAGGQDTGELFF. Here the CDR3 DNA reads TGTGCCAGCAGCCCGGGACTAGCGGGGGGGCAGGACACCGGGGAGCTGTTTTTT. Filled out from reference TRBV7-9 and TRBJ2-2, the complete variable domain reads DTGVSQNPRHKITKRGQNVTFRCDPISEHNRLYWYRQTLGQGPEFLTYFQNEAQLEKSRLLSDRFSAERPKGSFSTLEIQRTEQGDSAMYLCASSPGLAGGQDTGELFFGEGSRLTVL.

This clone was counted only a few times. V and J are TRBV25-1 and TRBJ1-1; D is ambiguous. In germline, CDR1 is MGHDK, CDR2 SYGVNS. CDR3 length equals 11 residues. The ends were cut back, 7 bases at V and 10 bases at J, with 13 bases in the middle. The CDR3 sequence is CASIFGPRAFF. The CDR3 nucleotides read TGTGCCAGCATATTCGGCCCGCGAGCTTTCTTT.

This chain connects TRBV7-2 to TRBJ1-2; D ambiguous. CDR1 and CDR2 from the germline V gene are SGHTA and FQGNSA. This CDR3 has 14 amino acids. Trimming left V 5 bases short and J 8 bases short, with 18 bases between. The CDR3 reads CASSLDGIVEGYTF. CDR3 bases: TGTGCCAGCAGCCTGGACGGAATTGTGGAGGGCTACACCTTC.

This clone was seen a single time. V and J are TRBV30 and TRBJ1-2; D is possibly TRBD1 (5 bases). This CDR3 spans 12 amino acids. V was cut by 3 bases and J by 2 bases, with 7 bases left in between. CDR1 is GTSNPN and CDR2 is SVGIG in the germline V gene (reference sequence). DNA of the CDR3: TGTGCCTGGAGAGGGACCAACTATGGCTACACCTTC. Translation: CAWRGTNYGYTF. Using reference TRBV30 and TRBJ1-2 for the parts outside the CDR3, the full variable domain is SQTIHQWPATLVQPVGSPLSLECTVEGTSNPNLYWYRQAAGRGLQLLFYSVGIGQISSEVPQNLSASRPQDRQFILSSKKLLLSDSGFYLCAWRGTNYGYTFGSGTRLTVV.

This rearrangement joins TRBV11-2 to TRBJ1-1, with D unclear. V was pared by 5 bases and J by 5 bases, with 18 bases between. The CDR3 runs 15 residues. CDR1 is SGHAT and CDR2 is FQNNGV in the germline V gene. For the CDR3, the DNA is TGTGCCAGCAGCCCATACTTAGGGCAGGTGACTGAAGCTTTCTTT. This encodes CASSPYLGQVTEAFF.

This chain connects TRBV18 to TRBJ1-2; TRBD1 aligns across 9 bases. The V gene's germline CDR1 is KGHSH and CDR2 LQKENI. The CDR3 is 15 amino acids. The J segment lost 4 bases and the V segment lost 6 bases, leaving 9 bases of the junction unmatched. This CDR3 is CASSPGQGGLYGYTF. The CDR3 coding sequence is TGTGCCAGCTCCCCGGGACAGGGAGGACTCTATGGCTACACCTTC.

This rearrangement joins TRBV10-2 to TRBJ2-3; D gene ambiguous. The CDR3 is 14 amino acids. Germline V gives CDR1 WSHSY, CDR2 SAAADI. Trimming stripped 5 bases from V and 1 base from J, with 10 bases between. The CDR3 DNA reads as TGCGCCAGCAGTATCATTAAAGGCACAGATACGCAGTATTTT. Its translation is CASSIIKGTDTQYF.

This clone was found once. The chain links TRBV30 to TRBJ2-3; TRBD2 matches at 14 bases. This CDR3 has 17 residues. In germline, CDR1 is GTSNPN, CDR2 SVGIG (reference sequence). The V and J ends lost 3 bases and 0 bases, in that order; junction bases with no gene match: 5. The CDR3 DNA reads TGTGCCTGGAGCCCCGGGACTAGCGGGGGCAGCACAGATACGCAGTATTTT. Residues: CAWSPGTSGGSTDTQYF. The full variable domain, in which reference TRBV30 and TRBJ2-3 provide the parts outside the CDR3, is SQTIHQWPATLVQPVGSPLSLECTVEGTSNPNLYWYRQAAGRGLQLLFYSVGIGQISSEVPQNLSASRPQDRQFILSSKKLLLSDSGFYLCAWSPGTSGGSTDTQYFGPGTRLTVL.

The V gene is TRBV28, the J gene TRBJ2-5; TRBD1 aligns across 10 bases. The CDR3 is made up of 18 amino acids. V was pared by 2 bases and J by 4 bases, with 13 bases of the junction left unmatched. In germline, CDR1 is MDHEN, CDR2 SYDVKM. The CDR3 DNA follows: TGTGCCAGCAGTTTAAACCTACCTGCTCGGACAGGGGGAGAGACCCAGTACTTC. This translates into CASSLNLPARTGGETQYF.

The chain couples TRBV5-6 to TRBJ2-1; D gene unclear. CDR3 length: 15 amino acids. Germline CDR1 and CDR2: SGHDT and YYEEEE. Trimming shortened V by 3 bases and J by 9 bases, and 19 bases separated the two germline ends. Here the CDR3 reads CASSSRALNVGEQFF. CDR3 DNA sequence: TGTGCCAGCAGCTCAAGGGCCCTCAACGTAGGTGAGCAGTTCTTC.